The present T cell receptor beta chain was sequenced within a study of cytomegalovirus exposure and HLA in healthy donors. The junction had 12 bases not matched to a gene; V was cut back by 5 bases and J by 2 bases. From germline, CDR1 is SGHKS and CDR2 YYEKEE (reference sequence). The CDR3 runs to 17 residues. Primers included in the PCR were 60 Vbeta and 13 Jbeta primers. Method: immunoSEQ multiplex PCR; TCRdb's copy keeps in-frame clones and lacks some. The data contain roughly 200,000 clones, 70% to 85% of them singletons. General study results and limits: Later analysis demonstrated an association between a missense DCLRE1C variant and TCR beta V- and J-gene trimming. Across all donors, roughly uniform sequencing depth was an assumption of the presence/absence analyses.

Worth noting for this clone: Its cognate antigen is unknown.

The sequenced material came from PBMCs. V usage is TRBV5-5 and J usage is TRBJ1-3; 8 bases map to TRBD1. This receptor was identified in an older woman in good health and CMV-seropositive. The CDR3 is CASSLVPTGVTGNTIYF. The CDR3 DNA sequence: TGTGCCAGCAGTTTAGTTCCGACAGGGGTTACTGGAAACACCATATATTTT. Complete variable domain (other parts from reference TRBV5-5 and TRBJ1-3): DAGVTQSPTHLIKTRGQQVTLRCSPISGHKSVSWYQQVLGQGPQFIFQYYEKEERGRGNFPDRFSARQFPNYSSELNVNALLLGDSALYLCASSLVPTGVTGNTIYFGEGSWLTVV.